Reported below is one T cell receptor beta chain. Its antigen is currently unknown. The data were taken from a study of cytomegalovirus exposure and HLA in healthy donors. Among the donors, all were healthy bone marrow donors. General study results and limits: CMV serostatus stood as the only immune exposure information on hand. Across HLA loci, a later analysis found differing TCR association rates, with DRB1 most and HLA-C fewest.

CDR3 length: 15 residues. The ends lost 10 bases at V and 5 bases at J; junction bases unmatched: 16. Per the germline V gene, CDR1 is SNHLY and CDR2 is FYNNEI. Use of 60 Vbeta and 13 Jbeta primers characterized the PCR. Sequencing used immunoSEQ multiplex PCR; TCRdb keeps in-frame clones, though not all of them. This sample has approximately 150,000 clones; around 80% occur once, and the top ten carry under 6%. This receptor was identified in a young man in good health and CMV-seronegative. The material sequenced was PBMCs. The gene calls are TRBV2 and TRBJ1-2; 7 nucleotides line up with TRBD1. CDR3 sequence: CAKQGSDRELYGYTF. The CDR3 DNA is TGTGCCAAGCAGGGCTCCGACAGGGAGCTATATGGCTACACCTTC. Variable domain in full (rest from reference TRBV2 and TRBJ1-2): EPEVTQTPSHQVTQMGQEVILRCVPISNHLYFYWYRQILGQKVEFLVSFYNNEISEKSEIFDDQFSVERPDGSNFTLKIRSTKLEDSAMYFCAKQGSDRELYGYTFGSGTRLTVV.